This is a list of T cell receptor beta chains from one sample in a study of graft-versus-host responses after intestinal transplantation. Only in-frame clones appear in the TCRdb table, and some are missing; sequencing was by immunoSEQ multiplex PCR. The data show some 100,000 clones, 92% seen once. These receptors' antigens are unknown. Sequencing used unstimulated CD8+ T cells sorted from spleen or lymph node cells, obtained before transplant. These receptors all stem from a human donor who was the organ donor for an intestinal transplant. Both conserved end residues are part of each CDR3. A D gene is named only where the DNA matches it firmly. Some rows have no size entry. The others give once, few or many, or a class for an expanded clone.

j_call | clone_size | v_call | d_call | cdr3_aa | cdr3_nt
TRBJ2-7 | few | TRBV28 | TRBD1 | CASSHGGQGLDEQYF | TGTGCCAGCAGCCACGGCGGACAGGGGTTGGACGAGCAGTACTTC
TRBJ2-1 | NA | TRBV10-3 | TRBD2 | CAISESGGGFDEQFF | TGTGCCATCAGTGAGTCTGGGGGGGGTTTTGATGAGCAGTTCTTC
TRBJ1-2 | NA | TRBV5-1 | NA | CASSLSTGTFNYGYTF | TGCGCCAGCAGCTTGAGTACCGGGACTTTTAACTATGGCTACACCTTC
TRBJ2-1 | once | TRBV19 | NA | CASSIAGSYNEQFF | TGTGCCAGTAGTATAGCGGGCTCCTACAATGAGCAGTTCTTC
TRBJ2-1 | NA | TRBV6-6 | NA | CASSTIASFPYNEQFF | TGTGCCAGCAGCACAATAGCGAGCTTCCCCTACAATGAGCAGTTCTTC
TRBJ2-5 | NA | TRBV5-4 | TRBD1 | CASSSYRRGRPETQYF | TGTGCCAGCAGCTCTTATAGAAGGGGGCGCCCAGAGACCCAGTACTTC
TRBJ2-7 | NA | TRBV2 | TRBD1 | CASWDSTYEQYF | TGTGCCAGCTGGGACAGCACCTACGAGCAGTACTTC
TRBJ2-1 | NA | TRBV19 | NA | CASRGTAPYNEQFF | TGTGCCAGTCGTGGGACTGCCCCTTACAATGAGCAGTTCTTC
TRBJ1-1 | NA | TRBV30 | NA | CAWSATGMNTEAFF | TGTGCCTGGAGTGCCACAGGGATGAACACTGAAGCTTTCTTT
TRBJ2-5 | NA | TRBV9 | TRBD2 | CASSPYASVRLAAQETQYF | TGTGCCAGCAGCCCATATGCCTCAGTTAGACTAGCGGCCCAAGAGACCCAGTACTTC
TRBJ1-2 | NA | TRBV10-2 | NA | CASSEFGLSTYGYTF | TGCGCCAGCAGTGAGTTCGGACTGAGCACCTATGGCTACACCTTC
TRBJ1-2 | NA | TRBV28 | NA | CASSFPVSNYGYTF | TGTGCCAGCAGTTTCCCGGTTTCTAACTATGGCTACACCTTC
TRBJ1-2 | NA | TRBV27 | NA | CASSLSEGANYGYTF | TGTGCCAGCAGTTTATCGGAGGGTGCTAACTATGGCTACACCTTC
TRBJ2-7 | NA | TRBV30 | TRBD2 | CAWSHGGAGHEQYF | TGTGCCTGGAGTCACGGGGGGGCTGGCCACGAGCAGTACTTC
TRBJ2-7 | NA | TRBV29-1 | NA | CSVDFGGTEYEQYF | TGCAGCGTTGATTTCGGCGGGACAGAATACGAGCAGTACTTC
TRBJ2-3 | NA | TRBV5-4 | TRBD2 | CASSFPTSGGIGDTQYF | TGTGCCAGCAGCTTCCCCACTAGCGGGGGTATTGGGGATACGCAGTATTTT
TRBJ1-1 | once | TRBV27 | NA | CASSWGEIAEAFF | TGTGCCAGCAGTTGGGGGGAAATCGCTGAAGCTTTCTTT
TRBJ2-7 | NA | TRBV4-1 | TRBD1 | CASSQGQGSYEQYF | TGCGCCAGCAGCCAAGGACAGGGGTCCTACGAGCAGTACTTC
TRBJ2-7 | NA | TRBV6-6 | TRBD2 | CASSYEPAGSYEQYF | TGTGCCAGCAGTTACGAGCCAGCGGGGTCCTACGAGCAGTACTTC
TRBJ2-7 | NA | TRBV2 | NA | CASSENRDDEQYF | TGTGCCAGCAGTGAAAACAGGGATGACGAGCAGTACTTC
TRBJ2-3 | NA | TRBV5-6 | TRBD1 | CASTPGTGVLDTQYF | TGTGCCAGCACTCCCGGGACAGGGGTCCTCGATACGCAGTATTTT
TRBJ2-1 | NA | TRBV5-1 | NA | CASSLGREQFF | TGCGCCAGCAGCTTGGGCAGGGAGCAGTTCTTC
TRBJ2-3 | few | TRBV12-2 | NA | CASRPVGDTQYF | TGTGCAAGTCGCCCTGTCGGGGATACGCAGTATTTT
TRBJ2-1 | NA | TRBV7-6 | TRBD2 | CASSLGSGGKNEQFF | TGTGCCAGCAGCTTAGGTTCGGGAGGTAAGAATGAGCAGTTCTTC
TRBJ1-2 | NA | TRBV5-1 | TRBD1 | CASSLPTGEPNYGYTF | TGCGCCAGCAGCTTGCCTACAGGGGAACCTAACTATGGCTACACCTTC
TRBJ2-1 | NA | TRBV19 | NA | CASSIGSGYNEQFF | TGTGCCAGTAGTATAGGGTCGGGTTACAATGAGCAGTTCTTC
TRBJ2-7 | NA | TRBV15 | TRBD2 | CATSRKAGGLYEQYF | TGTGCCACCAGCAGAAAAGCGGGAGGCTTATACGAGCAGTACTTC
TRBJ2-1 | NA | TRBV10-3 | NA | CAISEDFNEQFF | TGTGCCATCAGTGAGGACTTCAATGAGCAGTTCTTC
TRBJ1-1 | NA | TRBV9 | TRBD1 | CASSANQGVGTEAFF | TGTGCCAGCAGCGCGAACCAGGGGGTGGGCACTGAAGCTTTCTTT
TRBJ1-1 | NA | TRBV28 | NA | CASSLSQANTEAFF | TGTGCCAGCAGTTTATCTCAGGCGAACACTGAAGCTTTCTTT
TRBJ1-5 | NA | TRBV27 | NA | CASSLSGPWSNQPQHF | TGTGCCAGCAGTTTAAGTGGGCCATGGAGCAATCAGCCCCAGCATTTT
TRBJ1-5 | NA | TRBV18 | NA | CASSPKNQPQHF | TGTGCCAGCTCACCCAAAAATCAGCCCCAGCATTTT
TRBJ2-3 | NA | TRBV12-5 | NA | CASGLPTAGTDTQYF | TGTGCTAGTGGTTTGCCGACAGCAGGCACAGATACGCAGTATTTT
TRBJ2-2 | NA | TRBV20-1 | NA | CSAIMTGELFF | TGCAGTGCCATCATGACCGGGGAGCTGTTTTTT
TRBJ2-5 | NA | TRBV7-9 | NA | CASSSDQETQYF | TGTGCCAGCAGCTCTGACCAAGAGACCCAGTACTTC
TRBJ1-1 | NA | TRBV6-1 | NA | CASTQGTMNTEAFF | TGTGCCAGCACCCAGGGGACTATGAACACTGAAGCTTTCTTT
TRBJ1-2 | few | TRBV5-6 | TRBD1 | CASSLGTVHGYTF | TGTGCCAGCAGCCTCGGGACAGTTCATGGCTACACCTTC
TRBJ2-3 | NA | TRBV6-6 | TRBD1 | CASSPGTGITDTQYF | TGTGCCAGCAGTCCCGGGACAGGGATCACAGATACGCAGTATTTT
TRBJ1-1 | NA | TRBV5-8 | NA | CARGIPTNIIHTEAFF | TGTGCCAGGGGCATTCCTACGAACATTATTCACACTGAAGCTTTCTTT
TRBJ1-1 | once | TRBV29-1 | TRBD1 | CSAPGQGAFTEAFF | TGCAGCGCCCCGGGACAGGGGGCCTTCACTGAAGCTTTCTTT
TRBJ1-2 | NA | TRBV30 | TRBD1 | CAWSVQGAGGYTF | TGTGCCTGGAGTGTACAGGGGGCGGGGGGCTACACCTTC
TRBJ2-7 | NA | TRBV4-1 | NA | CASRLLAFSGEQYF | TGCGCCAGCAGACTGCTAGCATTTTCGGGCGAGCAGTACTTC
TRBJ1-2 | few | TRBV6-5 | TRBD1 | CASSGGQGGYTF | TGTGCCAGCAGTGGCGGACAGGGCGGCTACACCTTC
TRBJ2-4 | NA | TRBV28 | NA | CASSLSAGVFVKNIQYF | TGTGCCAGCAGTTTATCAGCAGGGGTATTTGTCAAAAACATTCAGTACTTC
TRBJ2-1 | once | TRBV20-1 | NA | CSAISEAQFF | TGCAGTGCTATTTCAGAGGCGCAGTTCTTC
TRBJ2-1 | NA | TRBV15 | NA | CATSTTGYNEQFF | TGTGCCACCAGCACGACTGGATACAATGAGCAGTTCTTC
TRBJ2-1 | NA | TRBV5-1 | TRBD2 | CASSWTSGRANEQFF | TGCGCCAGCAGCTGGACTAGCGGGAGAGCCAATGAGCAGTTCTTC
TRBJ2-1 | NA | TRBV5-1 | TRBD2 | CASSSSGGGGEQFF | TGCGCCAGCAGCTCTAGCGGGGGGGGTGGTGAGCAGTTCTTC
TRBJ1-5 | NA | TRBV21-1 | NA | CASSFFTGGVYNQPQHF | TGTGCCAGCAGCTTTTTTACAGGGGGAGTGTACAATCAGCCCCAGCATTTT
TRBJ2-1 | NA | TRBV28 | TRBD2 | CASSLTSGAGNNEQFF | TGTGCCAGCAGTTTGACTAGCGGGGCGGGGAACAATGAGCAGTTCTTC
TRBJ2-2 | once | TRBV5-4 | NA | CASSDSGSELFF | TGTGCCAGCAGCGATAGCGGTTCGGAGCTGTTTTTT
TRBJ2-1 | NA | TRBV5-1 | TRBD2 | CASSYGSGLAENSSYNEQFF | TGCGCCAGCAGCTACGGATCCGGACTAGCGGAAAACAGCTCCTACAATGAGCAGTTCTTC